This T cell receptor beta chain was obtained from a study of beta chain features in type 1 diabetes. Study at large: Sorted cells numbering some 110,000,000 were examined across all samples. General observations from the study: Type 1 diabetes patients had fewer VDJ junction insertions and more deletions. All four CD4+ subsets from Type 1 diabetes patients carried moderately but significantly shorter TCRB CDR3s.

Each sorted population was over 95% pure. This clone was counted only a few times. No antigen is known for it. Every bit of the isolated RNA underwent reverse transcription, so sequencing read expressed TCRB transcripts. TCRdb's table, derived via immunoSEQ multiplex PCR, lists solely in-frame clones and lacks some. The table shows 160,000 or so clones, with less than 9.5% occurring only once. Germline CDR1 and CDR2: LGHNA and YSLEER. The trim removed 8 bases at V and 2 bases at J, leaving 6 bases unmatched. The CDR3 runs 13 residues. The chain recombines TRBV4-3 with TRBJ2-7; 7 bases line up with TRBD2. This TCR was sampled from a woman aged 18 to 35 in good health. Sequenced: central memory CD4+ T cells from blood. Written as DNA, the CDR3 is TGCGCCAGCGGGAGGGGTCTAACCTACGAGCAGTACTTC. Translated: CASGRGLTYEQYF.